This T cell receptor (beta chain) is drawn from a study of T-cell reconstitution after alpha-beta-depleted transplantation in children. Findings and caveats of the study: Reportedly, alpha-beta T cells present about two months post-transplant originated from several hundred expanded clones of graft origin. The main origin of T-cell counts and diversity one year after transplant was newly produced T cells.

For TCRbeta, the library was prepared with unique molecular identifiers. One entry per CDR3 protein, called by TCRdb with MiXCR from the PCR reads. The repertoire has 490,000 or so distinct CDR3 sequences, 10% to 13% of them found once; the top ten carry roughly 2%. This clonotype has a count of ten or more. Its cognate antigen is unknown. CDR3 size: 14 residues. The germline V gene has CDR1 SQVTM and CDR2 ANQGSEA. V lost 7 bases and J lost 2, with 15 bases in between. The TCR sequence derives from a child aged 2 to 15 with inherited bone marrow failure, due to receive a stem cell transplant. This chain uses TRBV29-1 with TRBJ2-1; D is unresolved. This material consisted of PBMCs, taken before TCRalphabeta/CD19-depleted stem cell transplant. The CDR3 DNA reads TGCAGCGCTCTTTGGCAGCTAACCTACAATGAGCAGTTCTTC. As protein: CSALWQLTYNEQFF.